This TCR beta chain was documented in a study of cytomegalovirus exposure and HLA in healthy donors. Study overall: Early release data held about 92 million unique TCRs from HLA-typed donors. Findings and limits, study-wide: Exclusion as indistinguishable affected some V segments, including TRBV6-2 and TRBV6-3. The study recorded 150 to 200 TCR beta chains that were cytomegalovirus-associated.

This clone was observed a single time. Its antigen is currently unknown. The PCR contained 60 Vbeta and 13 Jbeta primers. Generated by immunoSEQ multiplex PCR, the TCRdb table keeps only in-frame clones and is missing some. The sample yields 250,000 to 300,000 clones, about 93% seen once. The CDR3 runs to 14 residues. V lost 3 bases to trimming and J lost 4 bases, with 13 bases between them. Looked up from germline, CDR1 is SGDLS and CDR2 is YYNGEE. This TCR came from a girl aged 2 to 9 in good health and CMV-seronegative. The chain couples TRBV9 to TRBJ1-1; D is unresolved. The sample comprised PBMCs. The CDR3: CASSDVQSLTEAFF. DNA of the CDR3: TGTGCCAGCAGCGATGTACAGAGCCTCACTGAAGCTTTCTTT.